A selection of T cell receptor beta chains follows, all from one sample in a study of shared clonotypes between healthy human individuals. Sequenced by immunoSEQ multiplex PCR; TCRdb stores in-frame clones only, minus some. The sample consists of some 1,400,000 clones, around 97% of them appearing once. Sequencing was done on a sample of naive CD4+ T cells sorted from blood. The receptors here all came from a man younger than 40 in good health. CDR3s include the opening cysteine and the closing phenylalanine or tryptophan. Each record gives: D gene, V gene, J gene, clone size, CDR3 protein, CDR3 DNA. A D gene is named only where the DNA matches it firmly. Clone size, where shown, is once, few, many, or a class for clones that have expanded.

NA	TRBV15	TRBJ1-5	NA	CATSRDVSSGDNQPQHF	TGTGCCACCAGCAGAGACGTAAGTTCAGGGGACAATCAGCCCCAGCATTTT
NA	TRBV18	TRBJ2-5	NA	CASSPSQVLRETQYF	TGTGCCAGCTCACCAAGTCAGGTACTGAGAGAGACCCAGTACTTC
NA	TRBV28	TRBJ2-7	NA	CASSKPGASYEQYF	TGTGCCAGCAGTAAGCCTGGGGCCTCCTACGAGCAGTACTTC
TRBD2	TRBV5-1	TRBJ2-1	NA	CASSLAGGYEQFF	TGCGCCAGCAGCTTGGCCGGGGGGTACGAGCAGTTCTTC
NA	TRBV28	TRBJ1-2	NA	CASSPGGPYGYTF	TGTGCCAGCAGTCCCGGAGGGCCCTATGGCTACACCTTC
NA	TRBV6-1	TRBJ2-4	NA	CASSEVGDRIVAKNIQYF	TGTGCCAGCAGTGAAGTGGGTGATCGGATTGTAGCCAAAAACATTCAGTACTTC
TRBD1	TRBV29-1	TRBJ2-3	NA	CSAGTGSDTQYF	TGCAGCGCGGGGACAGGGTCAGATACGCAGTATTTT
NA	TRBV14	TRBJ1-5	few	CASSPDPIQPQHF	TGTGCCAGCAGCCCGGATCCTATTCAGCCCCAGCATTTT
NA	TRBV5-1	TRBJ1-5	NA	CASSLGPGQPQHF	TGCGCCAGCAGCTTGGGACCCGGTCAGCCCCAGCATTTT
TRBD2	TRBV7-2	TRBJ2-7	NA	CASSSPGLADISYEQYF	TGTGCCAGCAGCTCACCGGGACTAGCGGACATCTCCTACGAGCAGTACTTC
NA	TRBV2	TRBJ2-3	NA	CASRPRAILDTQYF	TGTGCCAGCAGGCCTCGTGCGATTCTGGATACGCAGTATTTT
NA	TRBV15	TRBJ1-5	NA	CATSRGEAPGQPQHF	TGTGCCACCAGCAGAGGTGAAGCCCCCGGTCAGCCCCAGCATTTT
NA	TRBV2	TRBJ2-5	NA	CASSDWDSQGETQYF	TGTGCCAGCAGTGATTGGGACTCGCAGGGGGAGACCCAGTACTTC
NA	TRBV10-1	TRBJ2-7	NA	CASSESVVEEQYF	TGCGCCAGCAGTGAGTCCGTCGTCGAGGAGCAGTACTTC
TRBD1	TRBV5-8	TRBJ1-5	NA	CASSTGQYSNQPQHF	TGTGCCAGCAGCACGGGACAGTATAGCAATCAGCCCCAGCATTTT
TRBD2	TRBV9	TRBJ2-3	once	CASTRTRASTDTQYF	TGTGCCAGCACACGGACTAGGGCTAGCACAGATACGCAGTATTTT
NA	TRBV5-5	TRBJ2-3	once	CASSLAFQRVSTDTQYF	TGTGCCAGCAGCTTGGCCTTCCAGAGAGTTAGCACAGATACGCAGTATTTT
TRBD2	TRBV29-1	TRBJ2-3	NA	CSVVPSGRANPTQYF	TGCAGCGTTGTTCCGAGCGGGAGGGCCAATCCTACGCAGTATTTT
TRBD1	TRBV29-1	TRBJ2-2	NA	CSVGDRVDTGELFF	TGCAGCGTGGGGGACAGGGTGGACACCGGGGAGCTGTTTTTT
NA	TRBV2	TRBJ2-3	NA	CASTIGRGQIDTQYF	TGTGCCAGCACGATAGGCAGGGGCCAGATAGATACGCAGTATTTT
TRBD2	TRBV27	TRBJ2-7	NA	CASSMGLAGGGYEQYF	TGTGCCAGCAGTATGGGACTAGCGGGAGGAGGCTACGAGCAGTACTTC
NA	TRBV7-9	TRBJ2-5	NA	CASSHLLRTVSETQYF	TGTGCCAGCAGCCATCTACTCCGGACAGTGTCAGAGACCCAGTACTTC
NA	TRBV15	TRBJ2-5	NA	CATSRDRRTLGTQYF	TGTGCCACCAGCAGAGATCGCCGGACGTTAGGGACCCAGTACTTC
TRBD1	TRBV5-1	TRBJ1-3	NA	CASSAGQANSGNTIYF	TGCGCCAGCAGCGCAGGACAGGCAAACTCTGGAAACACCATATATTTT
NA	TRBV28	TRBJ2-2	few	CASSPDTGELFF	TGTGCCAGCAGTCCAGACACCGGGGAGCTGTTTTTT
NA	TRBV28	TRBJ1-2	once	CASSLSREPNYGYTF	TGTGCCAGCAGTTTATCGCGGGAACCGAACTATGGCTACACCTTC
NA	TRBV27	TRBJ2-1	NA	CASRDLYNEQFF	TGTGCCAGCCGGGACCTATACAATGAGCAGTTCTTC
NA	TRBV7-9	TRBJ1-1	NA	CASSLRDTGSGTEAFF	TGTGCCAGCAGCTTGCGGGACACAGGAAGCGGGACTGAAGCTTTCTTT
NA	TRBV4-3	TRBJ2-7	NA	CASSQDSTPLYEQYF	TGCGCCAGCAGCCAAGACAGTACCCCCCTCTACGAGCAGTACTTC
NA	TRBV10-3	TRBJ1-3	NA	CAIRGDVGNTIYF	TGTGCCATCAGGGGGGACGTAGGAAACACCATATATTTT
NA	TRBV5-4	TRBJ2-7	once	CASSLGGQQGYEQYF	TGTGCCAGCAGCTTGGGGGGACAACAAGGCTACGAGCAGTACTTC
NA	TRBV7-2	TRBJ1-2	NA	CASSLDALYGYTF	TGTGCCAGCAGCCTGGATGCTCTCTATGGCTACACCTTC
TRBD1	TRBV11-3	TRBJ2-5	NA	CASSRTGSETQYF	TGTGCCAGCAGCCGGACAGGGTCGGAGACCCAGTACTTC
NA	TRBV5-8	TRBJ1-5	NA	CASSLLHSNQPQHF	TGTGCCAGCAGCTTGTTACATAGCAATCAGCCCCAGCATTTT
NA	TRBV10-1	TRBJ2-7	few	CASSESVSSYEQYF	TGCGCCAGCAGTGAGTCAGTCAGTTCCTACGAGCAGTACTTC
NA	TRBV5-6	TRBJ1-1	NA	CASSRDRRAEAFF	TGTGCCAGCAGCCGGGACCGTCGGGCTGAAGCTTTCTTT
NA	TRBV5-4	TRBJ2-7	NA	CASSTGRNSYEQYF	TGTGCCAGCAGCACCGGACGGAACTCCTACGAGCAGTACTTC
TRBD2	TRBV12-5	TRBJ2-1	once	CASGLIAGGINEQFF	TGTGCTAGTGGTTTAATAGCGGGAGGAATAAATGAGCAGTTCTTC
TRBD1	TRBV5-1	TRBJ2-1	NA	CASSLDRGRFNEQFF	TGCGCCAGCAGCTTGGACAGGGGCCGCTTTAATGAGCAGTTCTTC
TRBD2	TRBV7-8	TRBJ2-1	NA	CASSLAEGPGLGWFF	TGTGCCAGCAGCTTAGCTGAGGGACCGGGACTAGGATGGTTCTTC
TRBD2	TRBV10-3	TRBJ2-3	NA	CAISELAGVDTQYF	TGTGCCATCAGTGAACTAGCGGGAGTAGATACGCAGTATTTT
TRBD1	TRBV5-1	TRBJ1-1	NA	CASSTGIGQADTEAFF	TGCGCCAGCAGCACTGGGATTGGACAGGCTGACACTGAAGCTTTCTTT
TRBD1	TRBV5-1	TRBJ2-7	NA	CASSSRTGTYEQYF	TGCGCCAGCAGCTCAAGGACAGGGACCTACGAGCAGTACTTC
TRBD1	TRBV5-6	TRBJ2-7	NA	CASSPGQGEGLYEQYF	TGTGCCAGCAGCCCCGGACAGGGGGAAGGGTTATACGAGCAGTACTTC
NA	TRBV2	TRBJ2-1	NA	CASSPSDEQFF	TGTGCCAGCAGTCCTAGCGATGAGCAGTTCTTC
NA	TRBV18	TRBJ2-1	NA	CASSPLSAYEQFF	TGTGCCAGCTCACCCCTCTCGGCGTATGAGCAGTTCTTC
NA	TRBV5-1	TRBJ2-1	NA	CASSLGLAVTYNEQFF	TGCGCCAGCAGCTTGGGCCTGGCGGTAACCTACAATGAGCAGTTCTTC
TRBD2	TRBV7-9	TRBJ2-7	NA	CASSLAGGRREQYF	TGTGCCAGCAGCTTGGCGGGAGGCCGACGCGAGCAGTACTTC
NA	TRBV5-1	TRBJ2-1	NA	CASSSREPPYNEQFF	TGCGCCAGCAGCTCCCGGGAGCCCCCCTACAATGAGCAGTTCTTC
TRBD2	TRBV5-1	TRBJ2-1	NA	CASSLAGGRLKNEQFF	TGCGCCAGCAGCTTGGCGGGCGGGAGGCTGAAGAATGAGCAGTTCTTC
NA	TRBV9	TRBJ1-5	NA	CASSVGAGEGYQPQHF	TGTGCCAGCAGCGTAGGGGCAGGGGAAGGTTATCAGCCCCAGCATTTT
NA	TRBV7-2	TRBJ2-5	NA	CASSLGAAETQYF	TGTGCCAGCAGCTTAGGGGCGGCGGAGACCCAGTACTTC
NA	TRBV7-2	TRBJ2-3	NA	CASSLTGVGTDTDTQYF	TGTGCCAGCAGTTTAACGGGGGTGGGGACAGACACAGATACGCAGTATTTT
NA	TRBV10-1	TRBJ2-2	once	CASSEGRSGYTGELFF	TGCGCCAGCAGTGAAGGGCGATCCGGGTACACCGGGGAGCTGTTTTTT
NA	TRBV28	TRBJ1-4	NA	CASSFAGRGREKLFF	TGTGCCAGCAGTTTCGCGGGCAGGGGAAGGGAAAAACTGTTTTTT